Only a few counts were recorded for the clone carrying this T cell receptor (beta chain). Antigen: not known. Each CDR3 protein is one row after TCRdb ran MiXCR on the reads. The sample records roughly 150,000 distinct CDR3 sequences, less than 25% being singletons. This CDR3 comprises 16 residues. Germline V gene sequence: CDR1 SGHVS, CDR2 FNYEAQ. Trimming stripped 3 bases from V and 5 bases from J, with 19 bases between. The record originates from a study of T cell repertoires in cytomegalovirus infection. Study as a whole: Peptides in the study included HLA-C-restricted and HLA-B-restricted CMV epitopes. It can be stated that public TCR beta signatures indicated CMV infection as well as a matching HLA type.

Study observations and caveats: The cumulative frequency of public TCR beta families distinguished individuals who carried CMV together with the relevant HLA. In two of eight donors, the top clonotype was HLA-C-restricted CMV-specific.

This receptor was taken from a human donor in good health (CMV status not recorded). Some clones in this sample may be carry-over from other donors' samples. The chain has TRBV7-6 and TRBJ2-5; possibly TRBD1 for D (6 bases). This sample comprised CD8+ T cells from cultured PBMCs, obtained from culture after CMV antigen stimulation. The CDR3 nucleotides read TGTGCCAGCAGCTTGGTCAGACAGGACCTCCGCGAGACCCAGTACTTC. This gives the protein CASSLVRQDLRETQYF.